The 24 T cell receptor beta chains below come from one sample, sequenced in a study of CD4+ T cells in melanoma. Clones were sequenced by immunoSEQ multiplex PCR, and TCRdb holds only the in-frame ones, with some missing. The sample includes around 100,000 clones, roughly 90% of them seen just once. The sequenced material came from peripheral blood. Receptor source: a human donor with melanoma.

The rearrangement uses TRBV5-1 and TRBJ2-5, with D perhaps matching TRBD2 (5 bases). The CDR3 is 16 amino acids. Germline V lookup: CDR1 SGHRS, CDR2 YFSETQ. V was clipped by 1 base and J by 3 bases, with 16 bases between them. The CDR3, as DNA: TGCGCCAGCAGCTTGAGTAGCGACTTCTTTGAAGAGACCCAGTACTTC. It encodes CASSLSSDFFEETQYF.

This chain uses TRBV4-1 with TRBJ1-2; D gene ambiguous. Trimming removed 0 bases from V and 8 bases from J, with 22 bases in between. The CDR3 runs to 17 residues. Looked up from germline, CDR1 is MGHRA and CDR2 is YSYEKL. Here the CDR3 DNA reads TGCGCCAGCAGCCAAGATTGGGGATCTCGGGCGTTGGGGGGCTACACCTTC. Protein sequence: CASSQDWGSRALGGYTF.

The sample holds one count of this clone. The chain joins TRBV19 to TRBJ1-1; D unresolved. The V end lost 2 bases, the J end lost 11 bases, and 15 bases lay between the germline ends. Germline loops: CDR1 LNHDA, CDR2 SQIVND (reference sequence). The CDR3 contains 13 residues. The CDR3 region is CASSIRREGAAFF. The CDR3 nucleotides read TGTGCCAGTAGTATAAGACGGGAAGGAGCTGCTTTCTTT.

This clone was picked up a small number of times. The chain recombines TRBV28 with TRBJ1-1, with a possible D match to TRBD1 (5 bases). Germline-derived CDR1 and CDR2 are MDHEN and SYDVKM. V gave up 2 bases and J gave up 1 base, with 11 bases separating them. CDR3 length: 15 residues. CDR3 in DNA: TGTGCCAGCAGTTTACTTGACAGCAAGAACACTGAAGCTTTCTTT. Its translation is CASSLLDSKNTEAFF.

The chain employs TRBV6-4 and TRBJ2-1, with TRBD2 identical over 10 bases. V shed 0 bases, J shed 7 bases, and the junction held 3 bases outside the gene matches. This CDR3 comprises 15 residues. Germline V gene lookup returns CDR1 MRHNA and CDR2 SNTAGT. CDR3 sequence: CASSDSAGGHNEQFF. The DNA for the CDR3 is TGTGCCAGCAGTGACTCAGCGGGGGGGCATAATGAGCAGTTCTTC.

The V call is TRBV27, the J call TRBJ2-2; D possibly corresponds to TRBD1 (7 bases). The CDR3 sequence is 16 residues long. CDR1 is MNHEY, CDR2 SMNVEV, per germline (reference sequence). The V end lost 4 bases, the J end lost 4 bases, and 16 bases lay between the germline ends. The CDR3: CASSSRRGRGTGELFF. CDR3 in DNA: TGTGCCAGCAGTTCGAGGAGGGGGCGAGGCACCGGGGAGCTGTTTTTT.

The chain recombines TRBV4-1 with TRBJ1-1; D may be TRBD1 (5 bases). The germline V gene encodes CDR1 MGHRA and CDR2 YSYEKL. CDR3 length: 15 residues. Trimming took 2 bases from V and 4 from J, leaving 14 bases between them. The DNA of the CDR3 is TGCGCCAGCAGCCAATCGGGGGTTCCGGGCACTGAAGCTTTCTTT. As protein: CASSQSGVPGTEAFF.

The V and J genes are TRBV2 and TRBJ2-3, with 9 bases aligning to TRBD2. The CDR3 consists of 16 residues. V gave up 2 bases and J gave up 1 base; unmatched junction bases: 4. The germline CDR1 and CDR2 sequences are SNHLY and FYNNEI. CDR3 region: CASSESASGGTDTQYF. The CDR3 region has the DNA TGTGCCAGCAGTGAATCCGCTAGCGGGGGCACAGATACGCAGTATTTT.

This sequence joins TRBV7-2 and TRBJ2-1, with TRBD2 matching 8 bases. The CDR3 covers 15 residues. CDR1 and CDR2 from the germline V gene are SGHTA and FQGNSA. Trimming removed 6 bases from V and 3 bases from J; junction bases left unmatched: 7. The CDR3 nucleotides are TGTGCCAGCAGTAAACGTAGCGGGAACTACAATGAGCAGTTCTTC. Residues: CASSKRSGNYNEQFF.

DNA of the CDR3: TGTGCCAGCAGCCCGGGAAGGGGCGACGTAGATACGCAGTATTTT. It specifies CASSPGRGDVDTQYF. The V and J genes are TRBV7-9 and TRBJ2-3, with D possibly being TRBD1 or TRBD2 (5 bases each). Trimming pared 5 bases from V and 5 bases from J, leaving 17 bases between. This CDR3 has 15 amino acids. From germline, CDR1 is SEHNR and CDR2 FQNEAQ (reference sequence).

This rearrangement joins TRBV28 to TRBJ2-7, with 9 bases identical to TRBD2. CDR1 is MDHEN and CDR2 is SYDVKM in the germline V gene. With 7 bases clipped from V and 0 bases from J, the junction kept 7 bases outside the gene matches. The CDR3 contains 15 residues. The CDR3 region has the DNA TGTGCCAGCATTCCAACTAGCGGGTCCTCCTACGAGCAGTACTTC. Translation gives CASIPTSGSSYEQYF.

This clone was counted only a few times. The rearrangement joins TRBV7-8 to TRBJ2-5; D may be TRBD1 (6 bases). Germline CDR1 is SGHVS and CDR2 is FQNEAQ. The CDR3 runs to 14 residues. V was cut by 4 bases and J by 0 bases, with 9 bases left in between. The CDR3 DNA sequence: TGTGCCAGCAGCTCCGGGACATACCAAGAGACCCAGTACTTC. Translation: CASSSGTYQETQYF. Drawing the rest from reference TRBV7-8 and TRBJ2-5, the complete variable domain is GAGVSQSPRYKVAKRGQDVALRCDPISGHVSLFWYQQALGQGPEFLTYFQNEAQLDKSGLPSDRFFAERPEGSVSTLKIQRTQQEDSAVYLCASSSGTYQETQYFGPGTRLLVL.

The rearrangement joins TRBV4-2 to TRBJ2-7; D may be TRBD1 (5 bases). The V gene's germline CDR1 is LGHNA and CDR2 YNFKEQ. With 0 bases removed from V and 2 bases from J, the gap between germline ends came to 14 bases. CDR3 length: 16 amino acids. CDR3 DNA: TGTGCCAGCAGCCAAGATCTCCGACAGAAAACCTACGAGCAGTACTTC. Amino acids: CASSQDLRQKTYEQYF.

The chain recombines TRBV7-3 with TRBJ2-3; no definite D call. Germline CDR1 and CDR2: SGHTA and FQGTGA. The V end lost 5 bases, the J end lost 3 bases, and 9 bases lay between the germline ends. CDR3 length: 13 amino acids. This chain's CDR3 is CASSPPSTDTQYF. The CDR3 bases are TGTGCCAGCAGCCCCCCGTCGACAGATACGCAGTATTTT.

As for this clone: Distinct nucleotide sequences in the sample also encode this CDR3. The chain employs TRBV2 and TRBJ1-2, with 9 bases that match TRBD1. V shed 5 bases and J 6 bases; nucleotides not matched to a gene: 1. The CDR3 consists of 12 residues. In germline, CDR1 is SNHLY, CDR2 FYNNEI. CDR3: CASSRTGDGYTF. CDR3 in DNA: TGTGCCAGCAGTAGGACAGGGGATGGCTACACCTTC.

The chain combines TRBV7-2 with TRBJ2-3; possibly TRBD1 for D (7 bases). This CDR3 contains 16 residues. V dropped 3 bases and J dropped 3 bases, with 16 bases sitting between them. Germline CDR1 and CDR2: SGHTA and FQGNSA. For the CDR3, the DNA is TGTGCCAGCAGCTTTCTGAAGCAGGGGGGTACAGATACGCAGTATTTT. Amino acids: CASSFLKQGGTDTQYF.

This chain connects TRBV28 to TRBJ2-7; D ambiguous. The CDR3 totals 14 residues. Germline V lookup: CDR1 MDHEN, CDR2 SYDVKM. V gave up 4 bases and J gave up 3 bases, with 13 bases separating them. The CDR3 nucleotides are TGTGCCAGCAGTTCTTTCGAACCGGGCTACGAGCAGTACTTC. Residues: CASSSFEPGYEQYF.

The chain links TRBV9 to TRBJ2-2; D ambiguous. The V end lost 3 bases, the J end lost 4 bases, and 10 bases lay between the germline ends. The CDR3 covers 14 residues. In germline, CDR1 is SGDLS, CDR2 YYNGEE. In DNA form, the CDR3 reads TGTGCCAGCAGCGCCACTCCCGGCACCGGGGAGCTGTTTTTT. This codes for CASSATPGTGELFF.

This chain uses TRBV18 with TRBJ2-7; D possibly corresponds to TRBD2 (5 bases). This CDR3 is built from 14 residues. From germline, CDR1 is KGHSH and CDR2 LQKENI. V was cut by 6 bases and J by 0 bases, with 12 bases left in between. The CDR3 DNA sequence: TGTGCCAGCTCGCAGCTAGGGAGCTCCTACGAGCAGTACTTC. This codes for CASSQLGSSYEQYF.

CDR3 sequence reads: CASSTPYGQVRGDTQYF. The CDR3, as DNA: TGCGCCAGCAGCACCCCCTACGGACAGGTTAGGGGAGATACGCAGTATTTT. The J gene is TRBJ2-3, the V gene TRBV5-1; 7 positions agree with TRBD1. Trimming removed 4 bases from V and 5 bases from J; junction bases left unmatched: 16. The CDR3 has 17 amino acids. The germline V gene has CDR1 SGHRS and CDR2 YFSETQ. Using reference TRBV5-1 and TRBJ2-3 for the parts outside the CDR3, the full variable domain is KAGVTQTPRYLIKTRGQQVTLSCSPISGHRSVSWYQQTPGQGLQFLFEYFSETQRNKGNFPGRFSGRQFSNSRSEMNVSTLELGDSALYLCASSTPYGQVRGDTQYFGPGTRLTVL.

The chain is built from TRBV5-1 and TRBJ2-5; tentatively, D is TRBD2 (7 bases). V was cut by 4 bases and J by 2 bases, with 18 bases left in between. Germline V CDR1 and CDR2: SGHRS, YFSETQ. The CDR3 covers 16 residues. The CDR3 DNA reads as TGCGCCAGCAGCACAGGGAGGGTTGGGAATCAAGAGACCCAGTACTTC. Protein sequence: CASSTGRVGNQETQYF.

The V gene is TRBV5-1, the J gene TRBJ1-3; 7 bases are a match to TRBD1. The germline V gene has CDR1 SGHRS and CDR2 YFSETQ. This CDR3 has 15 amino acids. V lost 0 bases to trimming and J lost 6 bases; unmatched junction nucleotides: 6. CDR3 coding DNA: TGCGCCAGCAGCTTGGTTGGGACAGAAAAAAACACCATATATTTT. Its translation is CASSLVGTEKNTIYF.

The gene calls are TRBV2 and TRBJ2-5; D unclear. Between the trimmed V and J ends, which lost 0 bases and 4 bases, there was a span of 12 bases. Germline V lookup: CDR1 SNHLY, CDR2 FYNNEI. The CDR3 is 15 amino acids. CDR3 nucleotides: TGTGCCAGCAGTGAAGCGGGCCCCGGCAGAGAGACCCAGTACTTC. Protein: CASSEAGPGRETQYF.

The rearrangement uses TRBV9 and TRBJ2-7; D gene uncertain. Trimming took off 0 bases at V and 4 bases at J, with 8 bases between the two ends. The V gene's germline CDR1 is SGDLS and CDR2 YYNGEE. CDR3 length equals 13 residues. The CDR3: CASSVALGYEQYF. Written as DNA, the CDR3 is TGTGCCAGCAGCGTAGCCCTGGGGTACGAGCAGTACTTC.